This T cell receptor (beta chain) stems from a study of blood T cell repertoires in COVID-19 (dated by TCRdb to 2020 to 2022). With respect to the entire study: Collaborator samples came from the United States, Italy and Spain and covered acute and convalescent phases of COVID-19. The material from the prospective study consisted of cDNA or gDNA derived from T cells, B-cell-depleted T cells, or PBMCs. A freely available public database, intended as a resource for researchers studying the immune response to SARS-CoV-2, is where the repertoires were released. Deeply sampled blood TCRbeta repertoires from subjects exposed to, actively infected with, or recovered from COVID-19 were included in the dataset. HLA class I and class II types, where available, came from metadata supplied by the sample provider rather than from assay-based typing. Sample metadata almost always included a de-identified subject ID, COVID-19 status, age in years and sex. The samples were drawn from the first 160 participants of the ongoing ImmuneRACE study and from 1,254 subjects provided by 6 global collaborators.

Each collaborating institution followed its own protocols to collect whole blood in K2EDTA tubes. For TCRbeta analysis, collaborator samples were shipped as frozen whole blood, as isolated PBMCs, or as DNA extracted from either sample type. V loses 5 bases, J loses 6 bases, and the germline ends lie 16 bases apart. The CDR3 has 15 amino acids, counting the end cysteine and phenylalanine. Only CDR3 DNA remains: 45 bases, in frame from the first base. The germline V gene (reference sequence) specifies SEHNR as CDR1 and FQNEAQ as CDR2. Points the paper makes about the study in general: How much clinical and demographic metadata was included differed by source and by participant, and the metadata was provided uncurated.

Comment on this clone: Its cognate antigen has yet to be identified. Base qualities are not provided; no much larger clone lies one nucleotide away.

TCRbeta CDR3 regions were amplified from genomic DNA by means of the immunoSEQ Assay, a bias-controlled multiplex PCR. Regarding the original processing steps: The number of nucleated cells in each sample was estimated from the amplification of reference gene primers within the assay. To quantify the absolute abundance of each unique TCRbeta CDR3 rearrangement, sequence reads were collapsed and filtered. For each sample, productive Simpson clonality was calculated as the square root of Simpson's diversity index across productive rearrangements. The immuneACCESS repertoire file appears here via TCRdb, limited to in-frame rearrangements. These files lack a portion of the clones; in checked studies, under half of the deficit traces to unresolved V genes, and the cause of the others is not known. V, J and clone size were drawn from that table, and D and trimming were deduced from the DNA. The sample includes 75,000 to 80,000 clones, with more than 75% observed a single time. The ten largest clones add up to under 6.5% of the sample.

The chain joins TRBV7-9 to TRBJ2-2, and the D gene may be TRBD1, 5 bases matching. The sample consisted of peripheral blood. The TCR originated in a human donor in a cohort sampled during active COVID-19. Here is the DNA: TGTGCCAGCAGCCCACCCACACCCAGGGCCGGGGAGCTGTTTTTT. It codes for CASSPPTPRAGELFF.